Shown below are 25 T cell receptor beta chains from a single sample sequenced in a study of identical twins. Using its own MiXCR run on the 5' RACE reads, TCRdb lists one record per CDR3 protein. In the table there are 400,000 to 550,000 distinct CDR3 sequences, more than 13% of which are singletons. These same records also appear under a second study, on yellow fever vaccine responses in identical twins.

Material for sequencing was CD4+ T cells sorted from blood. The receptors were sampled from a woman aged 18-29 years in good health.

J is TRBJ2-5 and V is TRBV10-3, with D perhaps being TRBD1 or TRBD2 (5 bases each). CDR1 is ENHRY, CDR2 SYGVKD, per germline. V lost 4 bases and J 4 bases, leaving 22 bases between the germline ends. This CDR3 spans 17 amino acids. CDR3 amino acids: CAISVSRGSVGRETQYF. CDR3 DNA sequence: TGTGCCATCAGTGTGTCTCGGGGTTCCGTGGGACGAGAGACCCAGTACTTC.

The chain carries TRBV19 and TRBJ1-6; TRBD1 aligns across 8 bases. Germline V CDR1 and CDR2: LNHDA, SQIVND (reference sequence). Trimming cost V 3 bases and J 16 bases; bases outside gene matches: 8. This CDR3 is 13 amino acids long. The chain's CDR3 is CASSIEAGTGLHF. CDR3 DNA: TGTGCCAGTAGTATCGAGGCCGGGACAGGTCTCCACTTT.

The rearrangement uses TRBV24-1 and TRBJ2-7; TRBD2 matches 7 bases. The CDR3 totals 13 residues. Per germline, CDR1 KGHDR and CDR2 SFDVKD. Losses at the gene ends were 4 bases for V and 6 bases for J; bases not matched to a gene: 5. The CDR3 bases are TGTGCCACCAGTGACGGGGGGAGAGGCGAGCAGTACTTC. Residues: CATSDGGRGEQYF.

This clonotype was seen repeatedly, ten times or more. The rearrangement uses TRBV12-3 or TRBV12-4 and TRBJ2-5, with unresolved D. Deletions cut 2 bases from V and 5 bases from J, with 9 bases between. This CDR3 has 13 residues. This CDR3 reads CASSLPPGETQYF. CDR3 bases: TGTGCCAGCAGTTTACCACCCGGTGAGACCCAGTACTTC.

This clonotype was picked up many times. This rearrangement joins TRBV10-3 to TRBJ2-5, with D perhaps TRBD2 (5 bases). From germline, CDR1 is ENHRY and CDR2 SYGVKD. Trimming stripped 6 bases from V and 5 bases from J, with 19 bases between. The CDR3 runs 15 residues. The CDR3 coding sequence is TGTGCCATCAGGGCCAGTAAAGAAAGAGGGGAGACCCAGTACTTC. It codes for CAIRASKERGETQYF.

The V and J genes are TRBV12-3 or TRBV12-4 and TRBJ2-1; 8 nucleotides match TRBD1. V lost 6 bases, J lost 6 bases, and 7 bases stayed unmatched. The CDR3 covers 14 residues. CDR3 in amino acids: CASRAGQGTNEQFF. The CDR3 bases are TGTGCCAGCAGGGCTGGACAGGGCACCAATGAGCAGTTCTTC.

The CDR3 DNA reads as TGTGCCAGCAGAAAGGCCCTCGGGACAGGCGTTCCCGAAGCTTTCTTT. It translates to CASRKALGTGVPEAFF. The genes are TRBV6-1 and TRBJ1-1, with 8 bases lining up with TRBD1. Germline V lookup: CDR1 MNHNS, CDR2 SASEGT. V lost 6 bases to trimming and J lost 8 bases; unmatched junction nucleotides: 17. This CDR3 is 16 amino acids long.

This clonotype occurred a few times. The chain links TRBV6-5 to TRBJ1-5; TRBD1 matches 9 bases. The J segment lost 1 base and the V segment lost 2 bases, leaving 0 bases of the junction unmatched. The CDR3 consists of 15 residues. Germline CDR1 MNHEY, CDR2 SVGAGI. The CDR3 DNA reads TGTGCCAGCAGTTACGGGACAGGGAGCAATCAGCCCCAGCATTTT. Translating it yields CASSYGTGSNQPQHF.

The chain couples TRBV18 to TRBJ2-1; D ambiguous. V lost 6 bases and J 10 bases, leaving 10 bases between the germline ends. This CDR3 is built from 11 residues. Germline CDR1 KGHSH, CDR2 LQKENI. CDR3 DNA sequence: TGTGCCAGCTCGCCGATTTTCGAGCAGTTCTTC. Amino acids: CASSPIFEQFF.

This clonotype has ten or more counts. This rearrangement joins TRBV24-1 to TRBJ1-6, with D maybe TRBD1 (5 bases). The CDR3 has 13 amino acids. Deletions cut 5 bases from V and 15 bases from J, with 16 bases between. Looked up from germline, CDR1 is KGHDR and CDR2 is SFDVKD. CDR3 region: CATSVPGRRHLHF. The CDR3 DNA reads TGTGCCACCAGTGTTCCGGGACGGCGGCACCTCCACTTT.

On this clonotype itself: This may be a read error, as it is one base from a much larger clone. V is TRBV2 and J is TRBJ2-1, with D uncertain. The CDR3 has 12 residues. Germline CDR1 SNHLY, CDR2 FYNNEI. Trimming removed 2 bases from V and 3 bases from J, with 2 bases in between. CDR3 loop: CASSEFYNEQFF. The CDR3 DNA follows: TGTGCCAGCAGTGAATTCTACAATGAGCAGTTCTTC.

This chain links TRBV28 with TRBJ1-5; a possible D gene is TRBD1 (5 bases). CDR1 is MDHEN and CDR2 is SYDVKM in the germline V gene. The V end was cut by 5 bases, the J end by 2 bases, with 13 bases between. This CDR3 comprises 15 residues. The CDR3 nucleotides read TGTGCCAGCAGTCCGTTCGGGACGGGCAATCAGCCCCAGCATTTT. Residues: CASSPFGTGNQPQHF.

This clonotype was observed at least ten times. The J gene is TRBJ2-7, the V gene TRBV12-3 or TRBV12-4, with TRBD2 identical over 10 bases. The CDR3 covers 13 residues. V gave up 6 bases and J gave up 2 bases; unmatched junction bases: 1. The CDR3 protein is CASRLAGTYEQYF. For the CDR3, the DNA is TGTGCCAGCAGACTAGCGGGGACCTACGAGCAGTACTTC.

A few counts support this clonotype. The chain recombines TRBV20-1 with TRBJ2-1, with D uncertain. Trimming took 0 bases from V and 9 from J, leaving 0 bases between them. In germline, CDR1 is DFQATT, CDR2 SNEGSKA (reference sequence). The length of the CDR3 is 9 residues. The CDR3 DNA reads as TGCAGTGCTAGAGATGAGCAGTTCTTC. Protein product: CSARDEQFF.

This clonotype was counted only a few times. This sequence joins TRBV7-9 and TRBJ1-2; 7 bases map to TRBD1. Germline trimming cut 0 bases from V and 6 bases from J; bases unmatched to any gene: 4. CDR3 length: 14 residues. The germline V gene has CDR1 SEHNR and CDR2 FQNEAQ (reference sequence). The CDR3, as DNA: TGTGCCAGCAGCTTAGCGGTACAGGGGAATGGCTACACCTTC. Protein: CASSLAVQGNGYTF. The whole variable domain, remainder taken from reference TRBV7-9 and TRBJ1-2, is DTGVSQNPRHKITKRGQNVTFRCDPISEHNRLYWYRQTLGQGPEFLTYFQNEAQLEKSRLLSDRFSAERPKGSFSTLEIQRTEQGDSAMYLCASSLAVQGNGYTFGSGTRLTVV.

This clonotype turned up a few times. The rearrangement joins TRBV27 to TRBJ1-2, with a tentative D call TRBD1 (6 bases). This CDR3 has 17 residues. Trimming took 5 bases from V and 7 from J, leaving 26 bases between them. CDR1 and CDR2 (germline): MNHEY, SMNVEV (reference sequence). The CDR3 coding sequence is TGTGCCAGCAGTCTAAGTTATGGGACAAGGGAGGGTCTTGGCTACACCTTC. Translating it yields CASSLSYGTREGLGYTF.

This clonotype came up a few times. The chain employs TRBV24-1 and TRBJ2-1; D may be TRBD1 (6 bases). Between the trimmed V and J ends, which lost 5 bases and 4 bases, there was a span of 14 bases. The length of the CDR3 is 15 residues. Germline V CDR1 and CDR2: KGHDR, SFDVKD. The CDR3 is CATSGKGESYNEQFF. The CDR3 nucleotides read TGTGCCACCAGTGGCAAGGGGGAATCATACAATGAGCAGTTCTTC.

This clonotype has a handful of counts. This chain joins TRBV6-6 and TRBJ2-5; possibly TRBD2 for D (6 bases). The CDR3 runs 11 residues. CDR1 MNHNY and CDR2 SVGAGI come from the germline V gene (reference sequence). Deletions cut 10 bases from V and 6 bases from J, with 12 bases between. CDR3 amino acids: CATAEGKTQYF. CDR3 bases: TGTGCCACCGCGGAGGGCAAGACCCAGTACTTC.

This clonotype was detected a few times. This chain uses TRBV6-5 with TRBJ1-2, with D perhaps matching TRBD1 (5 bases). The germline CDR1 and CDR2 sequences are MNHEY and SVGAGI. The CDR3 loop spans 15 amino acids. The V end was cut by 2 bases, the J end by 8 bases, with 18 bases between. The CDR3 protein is CASSYTFGLKGGYTF. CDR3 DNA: TGTGCCAGCAGTTACACATTTGGACTCAAGGGGGGCTACACCTTC.

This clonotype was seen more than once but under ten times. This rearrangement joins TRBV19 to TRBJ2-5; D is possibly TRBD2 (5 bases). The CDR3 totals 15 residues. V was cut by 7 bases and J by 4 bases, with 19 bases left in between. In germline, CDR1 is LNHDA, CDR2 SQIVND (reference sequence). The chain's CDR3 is CASTKGGLRAETQYF. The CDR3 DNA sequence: TGTGCCAGTACCAAGGGCGGACTCCGGGCAGAGACCCAGTACTTC.

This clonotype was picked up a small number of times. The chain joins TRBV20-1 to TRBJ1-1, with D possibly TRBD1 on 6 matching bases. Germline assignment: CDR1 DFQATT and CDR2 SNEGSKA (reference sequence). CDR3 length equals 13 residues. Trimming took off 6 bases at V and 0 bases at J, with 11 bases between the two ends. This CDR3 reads CSAIPGVNTEAFF. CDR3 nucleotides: TGCAGTGCCATTCCAGGGGTGAACACTGAAGCTTTCTTT.

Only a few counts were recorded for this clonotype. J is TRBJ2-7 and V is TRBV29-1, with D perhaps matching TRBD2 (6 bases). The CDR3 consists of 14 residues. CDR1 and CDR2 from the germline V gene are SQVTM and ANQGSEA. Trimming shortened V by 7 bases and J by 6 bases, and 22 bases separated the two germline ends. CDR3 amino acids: CSGPASGTDSEQYF. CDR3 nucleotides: TGCAGCGGTCCGGCTTCCGGGACTGATTCCGAGCAGTACTTC.

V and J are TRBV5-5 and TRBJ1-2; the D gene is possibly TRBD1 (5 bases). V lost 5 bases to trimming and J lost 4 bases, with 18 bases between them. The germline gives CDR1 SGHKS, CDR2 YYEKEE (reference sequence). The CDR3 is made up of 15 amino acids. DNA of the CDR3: TGTGCCAGCAGTTTTGCAACCAGGGAGGCCTATGGCTACACCTTC. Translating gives CASSFATREAYGYTF.

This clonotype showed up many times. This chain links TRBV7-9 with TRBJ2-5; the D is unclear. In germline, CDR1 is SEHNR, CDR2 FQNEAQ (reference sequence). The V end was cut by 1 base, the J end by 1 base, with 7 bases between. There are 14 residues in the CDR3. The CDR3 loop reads CASSLEVLQETQYF. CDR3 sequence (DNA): TGTGCCAGCAGCTTAGAGGTCCTCCAAGAGACCCAGTACTTC.

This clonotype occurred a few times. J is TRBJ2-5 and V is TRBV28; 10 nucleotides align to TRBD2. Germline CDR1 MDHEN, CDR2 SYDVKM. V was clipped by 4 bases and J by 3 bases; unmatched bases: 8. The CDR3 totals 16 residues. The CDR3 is CASSSLRTSGKETQYF. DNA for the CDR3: TGTGCCAGCAGTTCCCTAAGGACTAGCGGTAAAGAGACCCAGTACTTC. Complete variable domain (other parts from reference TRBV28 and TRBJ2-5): DVKVTQSSRYLVKRTGEKVFLECVQDMDHENMFWYRQDPGLGLRLIYFSYDVKMKEKGDIPEGYSVSREKKERFSLILESASTNQTSMYLCASSSLRTSGKETQYFGPGTRLLVL.